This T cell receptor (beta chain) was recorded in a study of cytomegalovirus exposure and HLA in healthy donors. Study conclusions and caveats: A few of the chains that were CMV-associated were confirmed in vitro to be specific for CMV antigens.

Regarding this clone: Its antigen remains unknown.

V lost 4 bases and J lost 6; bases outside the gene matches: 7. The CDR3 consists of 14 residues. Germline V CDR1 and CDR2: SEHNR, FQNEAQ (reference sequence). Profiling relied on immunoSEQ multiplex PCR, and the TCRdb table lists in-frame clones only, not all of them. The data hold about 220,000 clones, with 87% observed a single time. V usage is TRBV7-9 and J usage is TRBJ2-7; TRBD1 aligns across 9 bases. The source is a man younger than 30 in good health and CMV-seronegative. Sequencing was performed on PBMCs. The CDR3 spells CASSYRDREFEQYF. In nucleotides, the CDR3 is TGTGCCAGCAGCTACCGGGACAGGGAATTCGAGCAGTACTTC.